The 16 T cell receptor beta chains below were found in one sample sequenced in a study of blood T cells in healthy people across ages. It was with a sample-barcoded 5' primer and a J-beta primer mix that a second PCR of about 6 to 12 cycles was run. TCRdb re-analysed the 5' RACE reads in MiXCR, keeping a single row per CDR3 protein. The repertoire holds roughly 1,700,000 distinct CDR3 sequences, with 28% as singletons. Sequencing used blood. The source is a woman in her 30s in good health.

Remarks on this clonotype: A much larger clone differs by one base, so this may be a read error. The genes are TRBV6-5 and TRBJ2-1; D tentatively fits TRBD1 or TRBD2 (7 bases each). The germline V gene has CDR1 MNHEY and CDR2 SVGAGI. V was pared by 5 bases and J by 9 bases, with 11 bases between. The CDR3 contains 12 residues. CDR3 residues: CASSDREGEQFF. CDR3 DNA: TGTGCCAGCAGTGACAGGGAGGGTGAGCAGTTCTTC.

The CDR3 coding sequence is TGTGCCAGCCGGGGGGCCCGCGGGGATCAGCCCCAGCATTTT. Its protein is CASRGARGDQPQHF. V gene TRBV27 combines with J gene TRBJ1-5, with TRBD1 as a possible D gene (6 bases). V gave up 8 bases and J gave up 5 bases, with 16 bases separating them. CDR1 and CDR2 from the germline V gene are MNHEY and SMNVEV (reference sequence). The CDR3 loop spans 14 amino acids.

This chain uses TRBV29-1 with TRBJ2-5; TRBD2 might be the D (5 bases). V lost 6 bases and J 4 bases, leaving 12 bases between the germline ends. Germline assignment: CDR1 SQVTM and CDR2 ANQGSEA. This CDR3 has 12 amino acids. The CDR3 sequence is CSVRRGSETQYF. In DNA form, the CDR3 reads TGCAGCGTCCGGAGAGGGTCAGAGACCCAGTACTTC. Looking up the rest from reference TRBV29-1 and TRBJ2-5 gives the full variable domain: SAVISQKPSRDICQRGTSLTIQCQVDSQVTMMFWYRQQPGQSLTLIATANQGSEATYESGFVIDKFPISRPNLTFSTLTVSNMSPEDSSIYLCSVRRGSETQYFGPGTRLLVL.

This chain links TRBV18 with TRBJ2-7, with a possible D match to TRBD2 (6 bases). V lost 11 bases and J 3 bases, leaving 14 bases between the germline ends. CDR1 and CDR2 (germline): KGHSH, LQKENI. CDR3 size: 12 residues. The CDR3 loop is CAGGSGDYEQYF. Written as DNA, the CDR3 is TGTGCCGGCGGTAGCGGTGACTACGAGCAGTACTTC.

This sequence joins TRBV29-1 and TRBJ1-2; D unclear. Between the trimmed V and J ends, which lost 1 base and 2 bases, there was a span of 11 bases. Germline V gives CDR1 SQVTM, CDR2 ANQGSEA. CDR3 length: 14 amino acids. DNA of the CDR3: TGCAGCGTTGAAGGCGGACCGCTCAACTATGGCTACACCTTC. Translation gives CSVEGGPLNYGYTF.

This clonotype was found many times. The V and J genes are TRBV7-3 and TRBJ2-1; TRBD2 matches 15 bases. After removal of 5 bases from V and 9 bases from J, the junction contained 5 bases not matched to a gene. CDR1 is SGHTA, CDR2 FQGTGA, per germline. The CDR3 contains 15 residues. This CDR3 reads CASSPGLAGGREQFF. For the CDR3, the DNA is TGTGCCAGCAGCCCCGGACTAGCGGGGGGGCGTGAGCAGTTCTTC.

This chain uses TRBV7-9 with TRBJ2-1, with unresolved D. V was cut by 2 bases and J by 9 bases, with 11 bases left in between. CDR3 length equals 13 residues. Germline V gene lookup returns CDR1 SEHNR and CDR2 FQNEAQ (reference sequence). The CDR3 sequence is CASSLFGSSEQFF. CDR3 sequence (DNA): TGTGCCAGCAGCTTATTCGGTTCGAGTGAGCAGTTCTTC.

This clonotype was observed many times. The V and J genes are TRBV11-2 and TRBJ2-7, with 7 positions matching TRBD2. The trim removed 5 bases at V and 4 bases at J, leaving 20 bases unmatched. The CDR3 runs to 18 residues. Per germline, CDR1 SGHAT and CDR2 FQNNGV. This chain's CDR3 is CASSLHIGTSPGGYEQYF. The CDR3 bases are TGTGCCAGCAGCCTCCACATCGGGACGTCTCCCGGGGGGTACGAGCAGTACTTC.

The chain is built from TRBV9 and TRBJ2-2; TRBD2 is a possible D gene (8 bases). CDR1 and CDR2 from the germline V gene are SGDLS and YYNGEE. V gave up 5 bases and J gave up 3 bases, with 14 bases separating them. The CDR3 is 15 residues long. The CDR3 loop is CASRQGGLDTGELFF. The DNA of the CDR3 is TGTGCCAGCAGGCAGGGGGGACTAGACACCGGGGAGCTGTTTTTT.

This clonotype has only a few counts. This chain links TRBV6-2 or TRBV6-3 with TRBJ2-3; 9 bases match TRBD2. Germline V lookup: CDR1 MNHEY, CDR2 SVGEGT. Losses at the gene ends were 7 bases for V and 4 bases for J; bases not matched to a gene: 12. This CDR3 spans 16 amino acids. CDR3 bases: TGTGCCAGCACTGAGTCTAACCTAGCGGGATCAGATACGCAGTATTTT. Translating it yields CASTESNLAGSDTQYF.

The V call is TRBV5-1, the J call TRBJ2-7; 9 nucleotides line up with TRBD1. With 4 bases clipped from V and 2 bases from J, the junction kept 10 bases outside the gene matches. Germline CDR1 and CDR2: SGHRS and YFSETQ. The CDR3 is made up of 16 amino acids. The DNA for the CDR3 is TGCGCCAGCAGCGGTACCGGGACAGGGCTTACCTACGAGCAGTACTTC. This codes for CASSGTGTGLTYEQYF.

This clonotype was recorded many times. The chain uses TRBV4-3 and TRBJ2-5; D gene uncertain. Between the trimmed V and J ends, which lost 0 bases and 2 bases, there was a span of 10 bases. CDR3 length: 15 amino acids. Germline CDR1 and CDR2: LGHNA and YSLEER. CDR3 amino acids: CASSQESRWQETQYF. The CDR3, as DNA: TGCGCCAGCAGCCAAGAGAGTCGATGGCAAGAGACCCAGTACTTC.

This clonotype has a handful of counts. The CDR3 DNA is TGCGCCAGCAGCCAAGATGGACTGGGGCTAGGAGAGCAGTACTTC. It encodes CASSQDGLGLGEQYF. The rearrangement links TRBV4-1 to TRBJ2-7, with D possibly called TRBD1 or TRBD2 (5 bases each). V dropped 0 bases and J dropped 7 bases, with 16 bases sitting between them. The CDR3 loop spans 15 amino acids. Germline assignment: CDR1 MGHRA and CDR2 YSYEKL.

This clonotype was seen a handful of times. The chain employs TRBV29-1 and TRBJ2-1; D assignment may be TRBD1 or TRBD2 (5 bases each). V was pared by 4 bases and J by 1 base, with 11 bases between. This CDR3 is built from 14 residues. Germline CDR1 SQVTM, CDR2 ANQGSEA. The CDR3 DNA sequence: TGCAGCGTTGCCCCGGGACGATCCTACAATGAGCAGTTCTTC. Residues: CSVAPGRSYNEQFF.

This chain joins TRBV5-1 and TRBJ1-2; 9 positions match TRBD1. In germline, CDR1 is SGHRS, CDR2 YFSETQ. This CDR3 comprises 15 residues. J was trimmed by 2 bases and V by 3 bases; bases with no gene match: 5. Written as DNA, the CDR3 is TGCGCCAGCAGCTCCCGACAGGGGGGAAACTATGGCTACACCTTC. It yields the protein CASSSRQGGNYGYTF.

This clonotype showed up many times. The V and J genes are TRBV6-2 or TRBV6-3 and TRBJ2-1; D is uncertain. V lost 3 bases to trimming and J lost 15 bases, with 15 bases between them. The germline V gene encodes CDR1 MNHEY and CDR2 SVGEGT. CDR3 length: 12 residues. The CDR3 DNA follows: TGTGCCAGCAGTTATCCCGACCCTTTCCTGTTCTTC. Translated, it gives CASSYPDPFLFF.